One and the same sample provided the 9 T cell receptor beta chains below, sequenced in a study of T cells in Graves' hyperthyroidism and ophthalmopathy. Amplification of TCR beta CDR3 regions was performed using RNA transcripts as template. HTBI primers were employed in a first-round RT-PCR of the TCR CDR3. TCRdb re-derived calls from the multiplex PCR reads in MiXCR, one entry per CDR3 protein. The table lists some 300,000 distinct CDR3 sequences, roughly 19% of them singletons. The sequencing input was blood. The receptors stem from a man in his forties or fifties with Graves' ophthalmopathy.

This chain connects TRBV6-2 or TRBV6-3 to TRBJ2-6, with 9 bases fitting TRBD1. J gave up 4 bases and V 8 bases, and 6 bases lay outside the gene matches. The length of the CDR3 is 15 residues. Germline V CDR1 and CDR2: MNHEY, SVGEGT. Here the CDR3 reads CASVWTGAGANVLTF. As DNA, the CDR3 is TGTGCCAGCGTGTGGACAGGGGCCGGGGCCAACGTCCTGACTTTC.

Only a few counts were recorded for this clonotype. The chain recombines TRBV3-1 with TRBJ1-6; D gene ambiguous. The germline V and J ends were trimmed by 4 bases and 5 bases, with 12 bases remaining between them. The germline gives CDR1 LGHDT, CDR2 YNNKEL (reference sequence). The CDR3 is made up of 15 amino acids. In DNA, the CDR3 is TGTGCCAGCAGCCCTCGCGGGGTCGATAATTCACCCCTCCACTTT. As protein: CASSPRGVDNSPLHF.

This clonotype was observed a handful of times. The chain uses TRBV20-1 and TRBJ2-1; 15 nucleotides agree with TRBD2. Trimming at V came to 6 bases and at J to 9 bases, leaving 3 bases not matched to a gene. In germline, CDR1 is DFQATT, CDR2 SNEGSKA (reference sequence). This CDR3 spans 13 amino acids. The DNA of the CDR3 is TGCAGTGCCTGGACTAGCGGGAGGGCTGAGCAGTTCTTC. It specifies CSAWTSGRAEQFF.

The chain carries TRBV19 and TRBJ2-3; possible D gene TRBD2, 6 bases. Germline lookup yields CDR1 LNHDA and CDR2 SQIVND (reference sequence). The CDR3 length is 17 residues. Trimming shortened V by 5 bases and J by 1 base, and 19 bases separated the two germline ends. The CDR3 DNA sequence: TGTGCCAGTAGTCTCCGGACCATTACGGGAGGCACAGATACGCAGTATTTT. Translated: CASSLRTITGGTDTQYF.

The chain recombines TRBV20-1 with TRBJ2-7; no reliable D call. Germline-derived CDR1 and CDR2 are DFQATT and SNEGSKA (reference sequence). The CDR3 spans 12 residues. V lost 4 bases, J lost 0 bases, and 7 bases lay in between. The DNA of the CDR3 is TGCAGTGCTAATGGTGACTCCTACGAGCAGTACTTC. Its protein product is CSANGDSYEQYF.

This clonotype was found many times. This sequence joins TRBV5-1 and TRBJ1-1; D gene uncertain. V lost 2 bases to trimming and J lost 7 bases, with 12 bases between them. The germline CDR1 and CDR2 sequences are SGHRS and YFSETQ. The length of the CDR3 is 13 residues. CDR3 protein: CASSFTSPNEAFF. In DNA, the CDR3 is TGCGCCAGCAGCTTCACGAGCCCCAATGAAGCTTTCTTT.

The V gene is TRBV7-2, the J gene TRBJ1-6; TRBD1 is a possible D gene (6 bases). CDR3 length: 17 residues. V dropped 0 bases and J dropped 5 bases, with 14 bases sitting between them. CDR1 is SGHTA and CDR2 is FQGNSA in the germline V gene. CDR3 sequence: CASSLAMRGANNSPLHF. The DNA for the CDR3 is TGTGCCAGCAGCTTAGCGATGAGGGGGGCAAATAATTCACCCCTCCACTTT.

This clonotype appeared many times. This chain joins TRBV11-2 and TRBJ2-3, with D unclear. This CDR3 comprises 14 residues. CDR1 is SGHAT and CDR2 is FQNNGV in the germline V gene. With 3 bases removed from V and 6 bases from J, the gap between germline ends came to 13 bases. CDR3 DNA: TGTGCCAGCAGCTTTGATAATGAGAGGGATACGCAGTATTTT. It yields the protein CASSFDNERDTQYF. Using reference TRBV11-2 and TRBJ2-3 for the parts outside the CDR3, the full variable domain is EAGVAQSPRYKIIEKRQSVAFWCNPISGHATLYWYQQILGQGPKLLIQFQNNGVVDDSQLPKDRFSAERLKGVDSTLKIQPAKLEDSAVYLCASSFDNERDTQYFGPGTRLTVL.

This clonotype was observed a few times. J is TRBJ2-1 and V is TRBV18; no reliable D call. The CDR3 has 13 residues. In germline, CDR1 is KGHSH, CDR2 LQKENI. Trimming took off 0 bases at V and 6 bases at J, with 6 bases between the two ends. The CDR3 loop reads CASSPPIPNEQFF. The CDR3 DNA follows: TGTGCCAGCTCACCACCAATCCCCAATGAGCAGTTCTTC.